These 25 T cell receptor beta chains originate from one sample sequenced in a study of T cell responses to AZD1222 COVID-19 vaccine. The repertoire was sequenced with immunoSEQ multiplex PCR; TCRdb's copy has only in-frame clones and lacks some. The sample lists more than 80,000 clones, approximately 90% seen once, with about 29% in the top ten. The sample in question was peripheral blood, obtained 28 days after the second AZD1222 dose. These receptors originate from an adult who received the AZD1222 COVID-19 vaccine.

The chain couples TRBV6-5 to TRBJ2-4, with D perhaps given as TRBD1 or TRBD2 (5 bases each). Germline V gene sequence: CDR1 MNHEY, CDR2 SVGAGI. The CDR3 has 14 amino acids. Trimming shortened V by 6 bases and J by 8 bases, and 17 bases separated the two germline ends. The CDR3 protein is CASRSGTVGYIQYF. The CDR3 nucleotides are TGTGCCAGCAGGTCCGGGACGGTGGGGTACATTCAGTACTTC.

This clone has a handful of counts. This chain's CDR3 is CASSSTARPDTQYF. The CDR3 DNA is TGTGCCAGCAGCTCGACAGCGAGGCCAGATACGCAGTATTTT. The chain carries TRBV11-3 and TRBJ2-3; possibly TRBD1 for D (5 bases). The CDR3 contains 14 residues. V dropped 4 bases and J dropped 4 bases, with 12 bases sitting between them. CDR1 and CDR2 from the germline V gene are SGHNT and YENEEA. Using reference TRBV11-3 and TRBJ2-3 for the parts outside the CDR3, the full variable domain is EAGVVQSPRYKIIEKKQPVAFWCNPISGHNTLYWYLQNLGQGPELLIRYENEEAVDDSQLPKDRFSAERLKGVDSTLKIQPAELGDSAVYLCASSSTARPDTQYFGPGTRLTVL.

This rearrangement joins TRBV28 to TRBJ2-7; 9 bases are shared with TRBD2. Trimming cost V 4 bases and J 1 base; bases outside gene matches: 5. This CDR3 region has 15 residues. CDR1 MDHEN and CDR2 SYDVKM come from the germline V gene. The CDR3 bases are TGTGCCAGCAGTTCATGGGCGGGAGGGTCCTACGAGCAGTACTTC. Protein sequence: CASSSWAGGSYEQYF.

The chain uses TRBV5-6 and TRBJ1-1; D call uncertain. CDR1 is SGHDT and CDR2 is YYEEEE in the germline V gene. The CDR3 has 14 amino acids. Trimming removed 6 bases at V and 2 bases at J, with 14 bases between. The CDR3 spells CASIQLGPNTEAFF. In DNA, the CDR3 is TGTGCCAGCATCCAACTGGGCCCTAACACTGAAGCTTTCTTT.

This clone was detected once. The DNA for the CDR3 is TGTGCCAGCAGCAATGGGCTGACCTACGAGCAGTACTTC. This translates into CASSNGLTYEQYF. The chain combines TRBV21-1 with TRBJ2-7; the table calls TRBD1, which could not be checked here. TRBV21-1 is marked as a pseudogene. The CDR3 runs 13 residues.

CDR3 loop: CASSEDISYGYTF. CDR3 DNA sequence: TGTGCCAGCAGTGAGGACATCTCCTATGGCTACACCTTC. This sequence joins TRBV2 and TRBJ1-2, with D possibly TRBD1 on 5 matching bases. The germline V gene has CDR1 SNHLY and CDR2 FYNNEI. The germline V and J ends were trimmed by 3 bases and 4 bases, with 9 bases remaining between them. This CDR3 spans 13 amino acids.

J is TRBJ1-6 and V is TRBV19; possibly TRBD1 for D (6 bases). Per the germline V gene, CDR1 is LNHDA and CDR2 is SQIVND (reference sequence). With 3 bases removed from V and 6 bases from J, the gap between germline ends came to 12 bases. The CDR3 is 15 residues long. The CDR3 nucleotides read TGTGCCAGTAGTATTGGACAGATCCTTAATTCACCCCTCCACTTT. Translating it yields CASSIGQILNSPLHF.

The chain is built from TRBV9 and TRBJ2-2; D not certain. The CDR3 is made up of 16 amino acids. Trimming cost V 0 bases and J 4 bases, with 13 bases left between them. Germline assignment: CDR1 SGDLS and CDR2 YYNGEE. In DNA form, the CDR3 reads TGTGCCAGCAGCGTAGGCGGCGGAATAAGCACCGGGGAGCTGTTTTTT. Encoded protein: CASSVGGGISTGELFF. Full variable domain (missing parts from reference TRBV9 and TRBJ2-2): DSGVTQTPKHLITATGQRVTLRCSPRSGDLSVYWYQQSLDQGLQFLIQYYNGEERAKGNILERFSAQQFPDLHSELNLSSLELGDSALYFCASSVGGGISTGELFFGEGSRLTVL.

The CDR3 spells CSVAQGLGEFF. In DNA, the CDR3 is TGCAGCGTGGCACAGGGTCTGGGGGAGTTCTTC. This chain connects TRBV29-1 to TRBJ2-1; D may be TRBD1 (6 bases). Between the trimmed V and J ends, which lost 6 bases and 14 bases, there was a span of 17 bases. The CDR3 runs 11 residues. Per germline, CDR1 SQVTM and CDR2 ANQGSEA.

The chain carries TRBV18 and TRBJ1-3; 9 bases agree with TRBD1. Germline loops: CDR1 KGHSH, CDR2 LQKENI. This CDR3 spans 16 amino acids. V shed 6 bases, J shed 0 bases, and the junction held 6 bases outside the gene matches. The CDR3 sequence: CASSSQGATSGNTIYF. CDR3 coding DNA: TGTGCCAGCTCCTCACAGGGGGCCACCTCTGGAAACACCATATATTTT.

The genes are TRBV28 and TRBJ1-5; 7 bases fit TRBD1. Germline V CDR1 and CDR2: MDHEN, SYDVKM. The length of the CDR3 is 15 residues. The trim removed 8 bases at V and 0 bases at J, leaving 7 bases unmatched. The CDR3 coding sequence is TGTGCCAGCCTGCGGGACAGTCCTAGCAATCAGCCCCAGCATTTT. Its protein product is CASLRDSPSNQPQHF.

In the case of this clone: Within the sample, other DNA sequences also encode this same CDR3. J is TRBJ2-7 and V is TRBV7-9; D not resolved. Germline assignment: CDR1 SEHNR and CDR2 FQNEAQ (reference sequence). V was cut by 2 bases and J by 2 bases, with 4 bases left in between. The CDR3 spans 12 residues. As DNA, the CDR3 is TGTGCCAGCAGCTTATCGGCCTACGAGCAGTACTTC. It codes for CASSLSAYEQYF.

This clone was recorded only once. The rearrangement links TRBV3-1 (or the pseudogene TRBV3-2) to TRBJ1-1; D is unresolved. There are 13 residues in the CDR3. With 1 base removed from V and 6 bases from J, the gap between germline ends came to 9 bases. Germline loops: CDR1 LGHDT, CDR2 YNNKEL (reference sequence). CDR3 in DNA: TGTGCCAGCAGCCAAGCCGTGGCAGCTGAAGCTTTCTTT. Translating gives CASSQAVAAEAFF.

This rearrangement joins TRBV5-1 to TRBJ1-1, with 8 bases fitting TRBD1. CDR1 and CDR2 from the germline V gene are SGHRS and YFSETQ. Trimming took 3 bases from V and 7 from J; bases not matched to a gene: 5. The CDR3 is made up of 13 amino acids. The CDR3 sequence: CASSSTGAVEAFF. As DNA, the CDR3 is TGCGCCAGCAGCTCGACAGGGGCCGTTGAAGCTTTCTTT.

The chain couples TRBV10-3 to TRBJ2-7; D may be TRBD2 (5 bases). V was trimmed by 8 bases and J by 2 bases, leaving 10 bases between them. Germline assignment: CDR1 ENHRY and CDR2 SYGVKD. This CDR3 contains 12 residues. DNA for the CDR3: TGTGCCATCGAGGGCAGTACCTACGAGCAGTACTTC. This codes for CAIEGSTYEQYF.

This clone was seen once. The gene calls are TRBV28 and TRBJ1-5, with D possibly being TRBD1 (5 bases). Germline-derived CDR1 and CDR2 are MDHEN and SYDVKM. Trimming pared 9 bases from V and 0 bases from J, leaving 15 bases between. The CDR3 spans 15 residues. In nucleotides, the CDR3 is TGTGCCAGTCTGACCGGGGGGAATAGCAATCAGCCCCAGCATTTT. It specifies CASLTGGNSNQPQHF.

The V call is TRBV11-2, the J call TRBJ1-2; D not resolved. Germline assignment: CDR1 SGHAT and CDR2 FQNNGV. The ends were cut back, 1 base at V and 7 bases at J, with 16 bases in the middle. This CDR3 contains 15 residues. As DNA, the CDR3 is TGTGCCAGCAGCTTAGTGGAAGGGCAAAGGGCTGGCTACACCTTC. Protein sequence: CASSLVEGQRAGYTF.

This clone has only a few counts. CDR3 in amino acids: CASRDRGLEVQHF. CDR3 in DNA: TGTGCCAGCAGAGACAGGGGCCTTGAAGTCCAGCATTTT. This chain links TRBV2 with TRBJ1-5, with TRBD1 matching over 8 bases. This CDR3 has 13 amino acids. From germline, CDR1 is SNHLY and CDR2 FYNNEI. The V and J ends lost 6 bases and 12 bases, in that order; junction bases with no gene match: 10.

The chain joins TRBV6-5 to TRBJ1-6; 7 bases are a match to TRBD1. The CDR3 totals 14 residues. From germline, CDR1 is MNHEY and CDR2 SVGAGI. J was trimmed by 10 bases and V by 7 bases; bases with no gene match: 10. CDR3 in DNA: TGTGCCAGCAACCCAGGGGGTTCTAGATCACCCCTCCACTTT. This sequence encodes CASNPGGSRSPLHF.

The V call is TRBV27, the J call TRBJ2-3; tentatively, D is TRBD1 or TRBD2 (5 bases each). Germline values: CDR1 MNHEY, CDR2 SMNVEV (reference sequence). The CDR3 totals 15 residues. The V gene lost 2 bases and the J gene lost 4 bases, with 13 bases spanning the gap. Written as DNA, the CDR3 is TGTGCCAGCAGTTTACGGGGCCGAGGTGCAGATACGCAGTATTTT. This codes for CASSLRGRGADTQYF.

V and J are TRBV20-1 and TRBJ1-1, with D unresolved. CDR1 is DFQATT, CDR2 SNEGSKA, per germline (reference sequence). With 6 bases removed from V and 7 bases from J, the gap between germline ends came to 12 bases. This CDR3 is built from 11 residues. The CDR3 DNA sequence: TGCAGTGCGAGTCTATTTAGTGAAGCTTTCTTT. Translation: CSASLFSEAFF.

The chain joins TRBV19 to TRBJ2-5; D gene uncertain. V was clipped by 1 base and J by 1 base, with 13 bases between them. This CDR3 region has 16 residues. From germline, CDR1 is LNHDA and CDR2 SQIVND (reference sequence). CDR3 in amino acids: CASSIGGFQFQETQYF. CDR3 nucleotide sequence: TGTGCCAGTAGTATAGGGGGATTCCAATTCCAAGAGACCCAGTACTTC.

The rearrangement links TRBV4-1 to TRBJ1-4; 7 bases line up with TRBD1. Germline lookup yields CDR1 MGHRA and CDR2 YSYEKL. The CDR3 has 15 amino acids. The V and J ends lost 1 base and 3 bases, in that order; junction bases with no gene match: 2. CDR3 amino acids: CASSQAGGPNEKLFF. For the CDR3, the DNA is TGCGCCAGCAGCCAAGCAGGGGGACCTAATGAAAAACTGTTTTTT.

The chain uses TRBV28 and TRBJ2-2; 8 bases are shared with TRBD1. With 3 bases clipped from V and 6 bases from J, the junction kept 12 bases outside the gene matches. The CDR3 loop spans 17 amino acids. CDR1 MDHEN and CDR2 SYDVKM come from the germline V gene. The CDR3 protein is CASSFSPWTGQSGELFF. The CDR3 DNA follows: TGTGCCAGCAGTTTTTCTCCTTGGACAGGGCAGTCCGGGGAGCTGTTTTTT.

This chain joins TRBV18 and TRBJ2-1; 8 bases match TRBD1. V was pared by 4 bases and J by 8 bases, with 7 bases of the junction left unmatched. From germline, CDR1 is KGHSH and CDR2 LQKENI. CDR3 length equals 14 residues. CDR3 bases: TGTGCCAGCTCACATGCTGACAGGGGTGATGAGCAGTTCTTC. Amino acids: CASSHADRGDEQFF.